Following are 5 T cell receptor beta chains from one sample sequenced in a study of CD8 T cells in ankylosing spondylitis (dated by TCRdb to 2016 to 2017). The library was obtained by 5' RACE. For sequencing, an Illumina HiSeq 2500 was employed. TCRdb reprocessing: public reads trimmed at Q25 with fastp, clones called with MiXCR, in-frame beta chains kept. Every CDR3 protein is listed once, alongside the most common genes and DNA of its rows. In this sample the table shows more than 200,000 distinct CDR3 sequences, more than 20% of which occur a single time. The ten largest clones take up roughly 0.67% of the sample. Sequenced: blood, either unsorted or a sorted T cell fraction (not recorded which). These receptors were collected from a male donor with ankylosing spondylitis or in good health (not recorded which).

This sequence joins TRBV11-2 and TRBJ2-3; D gene ambiguous. Germline V CDR1 and CDR2: SGHAT, FQNNGV. The V and J ends lost 1 base and 0 bases respectively, with 14 bases between them. The CDR3 is 17 amino acids. DNA of the CDR3: TGTGCCAGCAGCTTAGGAATTTCGGGTCCCAGCACAGATACGCAGTATTTT. It codes for CASSLGISGPSTDTQYF.

Many counts were recorded for this clonotype. The V gene is TRBV12-3 or TRBV12-4, the J gene TRBJ1-3, with D hard to call. The CDR3 sequence is 15 residues long. V lost 5 bases and J 2 bases, leaving 13 bases between the germline ends. In nucleotides, the CDR3 is TGTGCCAGCAGTCATAGGCGGATCCCTGGAAACACCATATATTTT. Its protein is CASSHRRIPGNTIYF.

This clonotype was found a few times. V usage is TRBV10-3 and J usage is TRBJ2-3, with D hard to call. Germline lookup yields CDR1 ENHRY and CDR2 SYGVKD. This CDR3 contains 14 residues. Trimming stripped 0 bases from V and 2 bases from J, with 6 bases between. DNA of the CDR3: TGTGCCATCAGTGAGTCGGTAGCCACAGATACGCAGTATTTT. It specifies CAISESVATDTQYF.

This clonotype was picked up many times. The chain combines TRBV6-1 with TRBJ2-1; a possible D gene is TRBD2 (6 bases). This CDR3 region has 14 residues. Germline CDR1 reads MNHNS; CDR2 reads SASEGT. V was shortened by 6 bases and J by 9 bases, with 18 bases between the two germline ends. This chain's CDR3 is CASSTQEGGTEQFF. CDR3 DNA sequence: TGTGCCAGCAGCACCCAGGAGGGCGGGACTGAGCAGTTCTTC.

This clonotype showed up just a few times. The chain employs TRBV12-3 or TRBV12-4 and TRBJ2-5; D possibly corresponds to TRBD1 (6 bases). The CDR3 covers 13 residues. V lost 3 bases, J lost 5 bases, and 10 bases lay in between. CDR3 region: CASSFNRVETQYF. The CDR3 nucleotides read TGTGCCAGCAGTTTCAACAGGGTGGAGACCCAGTACTTC.